This TCR beta chain was sequenced in a study of regulatory T cells in long-lasting Graves disease. The TCR beta library used iRepertoire HTBI primers with Arm-PCR amplification of CDR3. From the multiplex PCR reads, TCRdb called clonotypes with MiXCR, one entry per CDR3 protein. The sample holds hundreds of thousands of distinct CDR3 sequences, roughly 30% seen once. As for time point: persistent/refractory GD, antithyroid drugs over 5 years with positive TRAb. PBMCs were the source of the RNA used for TCR sequencing. Trimming removed 5 bases at V and 2 bases at J, with 9 bases between. The CDR3 contains 12 residues. In germline, CDR1 is SQVTM, CDR2 ANQGSEA. About this clonotype: What it binds is unknown.

Study results and caveats: Since the sample size was small, accuracy may have been reduced. Persistent Graves' patients possessed reduced TCR diversity relative to recently diagnosed ones. Persistent disease favored TRBV28, TRBJ1-2 and TRBJ2-5. The persistent group shared 2,500 to 3,000 public clonotypes, more than the approximately 970 shared by new patients.

This receptor was taken from a female donor with Graves disease. Here the sequenced sample was peripheral blood mononuclear cells (PBMCs), taken when the disease was refractory, from a patient treated with antithyroid drugs. V gene TRBV29-1 combines with J gene TRBJ1-2; D remains unclear. CDR3 bases: TGCAGCGTTCCGCAGATAAACTATGGCTACACCTTC. Translation gives CSVPQINYGYTF.